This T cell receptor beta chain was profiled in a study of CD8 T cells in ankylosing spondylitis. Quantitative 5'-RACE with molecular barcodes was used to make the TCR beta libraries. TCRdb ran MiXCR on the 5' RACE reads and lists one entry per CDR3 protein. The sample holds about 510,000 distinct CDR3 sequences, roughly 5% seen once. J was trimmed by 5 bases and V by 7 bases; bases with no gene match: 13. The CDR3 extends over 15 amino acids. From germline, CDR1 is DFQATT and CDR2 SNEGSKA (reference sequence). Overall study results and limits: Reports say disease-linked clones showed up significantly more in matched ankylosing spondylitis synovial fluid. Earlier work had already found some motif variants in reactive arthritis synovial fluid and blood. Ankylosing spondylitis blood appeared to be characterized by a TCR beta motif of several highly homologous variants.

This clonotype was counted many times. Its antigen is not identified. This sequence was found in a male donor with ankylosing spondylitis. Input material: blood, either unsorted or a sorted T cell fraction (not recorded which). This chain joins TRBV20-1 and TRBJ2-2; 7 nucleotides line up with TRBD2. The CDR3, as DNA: TGCAGTGATCGAGGAGGGAGGGGAGGAACCGGGGAGCTGTTTTTT. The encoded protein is CSDRGGRGGTGELFF.